This TCR beta chain came from a study of CD8+CD57+ T cells in acquired aplastic anemia. Study details: Sorted cells (CD4+ and CD8+) yielded DNA amounts that averaged approximately 3 ug. For CD4+ cells, healthy donors had an average of roughly 11 million reads.

The V gene's germline CDR1 is SGHRS and CDR2 YFSETQ. CDR3 length: 14 residues. Trimming took off 4 bases at V and 7 bases at J, with 15 bases between the two ends. On this clonotype itself: Antigen: not known.

Genomic DNA provided the template from which TCR beta VDJ and CDR3 profiles were obtained. TCRdb ran MiXCR on the reads and lists one entry per CDR3 protein. The sample shows hundreds of thousands of distinct CDR3 sequences, 60% to 80% of them seen only once. The study's findings and limits: A set of approximately 29 CD8+ CDR3 sequences was shared between patients and controls, and these sequences appeared highly expressed in patients.

This receptor was identified in a human donor in good health, serving as a control. This chain uses TRBV5-1 with TRBJ2-1, with D perhaps given as TRBD1 or TRBD2 (6 bases each). Source material: sorted CD4+, CD8+, or CD8+CD57+ T cells (not recorded which) from PBMCs. The CDR3 loop is CASSLDPGANEQFF. CDR3 coding DNA: TGCGCCAGCAGCCTCGATCCGGGGGCAAATGAGCAGTTCTTC.